The rows below give T cell receptor beta chains drawn from one sample of a study of blood T cell repertoires in COVID-19. Only in-frame clones appear in the TCRdb table, and some are missing; sequencing was by immunoSEQ multiplex PCR. The data contain about 190,000 clones, about 88% of them singletons. The sequencing sample was made of PBMCs or T cells enriched from blood (not recorded which). The receptors originated from a woman aged 30 to 39 who had recovered from COVID-19. The CDR3 runs from the conserved cysteine through the conserved F or W. Each record gives: J gene, clone size, D gene, V gene, CDR3 DNA, CDR3 protein. A D gene is named only where the DNA matches it firmly. Clone size is not always given. Where it is, it says once, few, many or a class for expanded clones.

J gene: TRBJ1-1; clone size: -; D gene: TRBD1; V gene: TRBV10-3; CDR3 DNA: TGTGCCACCTCCCCGGGACAGGCCCTCTCTGAAGCTTTCTTT; CDR3 protein: CATSPGQALSEAFF
J gene: TRBJ2-3; clone size: once; D gene: -; V gene: TRBV28; CDR3 DNA: TGTGCCAGCAGTTCCTCCAGGGTTTTCACAGATACGCAGTATTTT; CDR3 protein: CASSSSRVFTDTQYF
J gene: TRBJ2-7; clone size: -; D gene: TRBD1; V gene: TRBV6-5; CDR3 DNA: TGTGCCAGCAGTTACCCCCCCCGGACAGGGCGGTACGAGCAGTACTTC; CDR3 protein: CASSYPPRTGRYEQYF
J gene: TRBJ2-1; clone size: -; D gene: -; V gene: TRBV2; CDR3 DNA: TGTGCGCCCCCAACCCGGGTTAATGAGCAGTTCTTC; CDR3 protein: CAPPTRVNEQFF
J gene: TRBJ1-2; clone size: -; D gene: -; V gene: TRBV20-1; CDR3 DNA: TGCAGTGCTAGAACGGGGTATGGCTACACCTTC; CDR3 protein: CSARTGYGYTF
J gene: TRBJ2-4; clone size: -; D gene: -; V gene: TRBV5-4; CDR3 DNA: TGTGCCAGCAGCCCATGGATCAGCGGAAACATTCAGTACTTC; CDR3 protein: CASSPWISGNIQYF
J gene: TRBJ1-4; clone size: -; D gene: -; V gene: TRBV27; CDR3 DNA: TGTGCCAGCAGTTTCCAGGGATTAACTAATGAAAAACTGTTTTTT; CDR3 protein: CASSFQGLTNEKLFF
J gene: TRBJ2-2; clone size: -; D gene: -; V gene: TRBV5-1; CDR3 DNA: TGCGCCAGCAGCTTTGAGGGCCCGAACACCGGGGAGCTGTTTTTT; CDR3 protein: CASSFEGPNTGELFF
J gene: TRBJ1-5; clone size: -; D gene: -; V gene: TRBV10-3; CDR3 DNA: TGTGCCATCAGTGACTTTCGTCAGCCCCAGCATTTT; CDR3 protein: CAISDFRQPQHF
J gene: TRBJ2-2; clone size: few; D gene: -; V gene: TRBV6-4; CDR3 DNA: TGTGCCAGCAGTGACGGAGGGGAAGCCGGGGAGCTGTTTTTT; CDR3 protein: CASSDGGEAGELFF
J gene: TRBJ1-1; clone size: -; D gene: -; V gene: TRBV28; CDR3 DNA: TGTGCCAGCAGTTTCACGAGGGATACTGAAGCTTTCTTT; CDR3 protein: CASSFTRDTEAFF
J gene: TRBJ1-6; clone size: -; D gene: TRBD1; V gene: TRBV30; CDR3 DNA: TGTGCCTGGAGTGAGGACAGGGGTGATTCACCCCTCCACTTT; CDR3 protein: CAWSEDRGDSPLHF
J gene: TRBJ2-1; clone size: -; D gene: TRBD2; V gene: TRBV24-1; CDR3 DNA: TGTGCCACCAGTGAAGCTAGCGGGGGTTACAATGAGCAGTTCTTC; CDR3 protein: CATSEASGGYNEQFF
J gene: TRBJ1-2; clone size: -; D gene: -; V gene: TRBV7-2; CDR3 DNA: TGTGCCAGCAGCCCTTCTCTGACAGGCAGCTATGGCTACACCTTC; CDR3 protein: CASSPSLTGSYGYTF
J gene: TRBJ1-5; clone size: -; D gene: -; V gene: TRBV18; CDR3 DNA: TGTGCCAGCTCCGATGGAAATCAGGGCAATCAGCCCCAGCATTTT; CDR3 protein: CASSDGNQGNQPQHF
J gene: TRBJ1-5; clone size: -; D gene: TRBD1; V gene: TRBV5-6; CDR3 DNA: TGTGCCAGCAGCACCGGGACAGGGCGAGCCCAGCATTTT; CDR3 protein: CASSTGTGRAQHF
J gene: TRBJ2-1; clone size: -; D gene: -; V gene: TRBV24-1; CDR3 DNA: TGTGCCACCAGCCGGACAGCCAACAATGAGCAGTTCTTC; CDR3 protein: CATSRTANNEQFF
J gene: TRBJ1-4; clone size: -; D gene: -; V gene: TRBV18; CDR3 DNA: TGTGCCAGCTCACCACCGGGACCCACCGGGGGTGAAAAACTGTTTTTT; CDR3 protein: CASSPPGPTGGEKLFF
J gene: TRBJ2-3; clone size: -; D gene: TRBD2; V gene: TRBV7-9; CDR3 DNA: TGTGCCAGCAGCTCTCCTCGTACTAGCGGGAGCACAGATACGCAGTATTTT; CDR3 protein: CASSSPRTSGSTDTQYF
J gene: TRBJ2-3; clone size: -; D gene: -; V gene: TRBV6-5; CDR3 DNA: TGTGCCAGCACCCAGACAACAGCCCCAGATACGCAGTATTTT; CDR3 protein: CASTQTTAPDTQYF
J gene: TRBJ1-2; clone size: -; D gene: TRBD1; V gene: TRBV19; CDR3 DNA: TGTGCCAGTAGTATTCCGACAGGGGTAAACTATGGCTACACCTTC; CDR3 protein: CASSIPTGVNYGYTF
J gene: TRBJ1-5; clone size: many; D gene: TRBD1; V gene: TRBV30; CDR3 DNA: TGTGCCTGGAGTGTTGGGACAGCTAGCAATCAGCCCCAGCATTTT; CDR3 protein: CAWSVGTASNQPQHF
J gene: TRBJ1-5; clone size: -; D gene: -; V gene: TRBV28; CDR3 DNA: TGTGCCAGCAGTTCCGGTAGTCAGCCCCAGCATTTT; CDR3 protein: CASSSGSQPQHF
J gene: TRBJ2-3; clone size: -; D gene: TRBD2; V gene: TRBV6-5; CDR3 DNA: TGTGCCAGCAGTTACTCAAGCGGGGGGACAGATACGCAGTATTTT; CDR3 protein: CASSYSSGGTDTQYF
J gene: TRBJ1-4; clone size: -; D gene: -; V gene: TRBV29-1; CDR3 DNA: TGCAGTACCGCAGGGGTTTTTGGTGAAAAACTGTTTTTT; CDR3 protein: CSTAGVFGEKLFF
J gene: TRBJ1-2; clone size: -; D gene: -; V gene: TRBV6-5; CDR3 DNA: TGTGCCAGCAGCAAGGTGACAGGAAACTATGGCTACACCTTC; CDR3 protein: CASSKVTGNYGYTF
J gene: TRBJ1-2; clone size: -; D gene: TRBD1; V gene: TRBV11-2; CDR3 DNA: TGTGCCAGCAGCTCGCTTCCCGGGACAGGGGGTGCTTCTTATGGCTACACCTTC; CDR3 protein: CASSSLPGTGGASYGYTF